What follows is one T cell receptor beta chain and its context. Its antigen is currently unknown. The data were taken from a study of somatic mutations in cytotoxic T cells in rheumatoid arthritis. Study summary: At nearly 100% purity, some V beta antibody-stained T-cell populations were flow-sorted, and these included V beta1+ cells that were sequenced for TCRB. General study points: CD8+ clonality rose with age in rheumatoid arthritis patients, not healthy controls. Compared with age-matched healthy controls, rheumatoid arthritis patients did not differ significantly in CD8+ T-cell clonality.

Assay: immunoSEQ multiplex PCR; the TCRdb copy retains only in-frame clones and omits some. The sample includes 25,000 to 30,000 clones, roughly 82% of them seen just once. This sequence was found in a man in his fifties or sixties in good health. The sequenced material came from CD8+ T cells sorted from blood.

The CDR3 sequence: CASSPRDRSYNEQFF. In nucleotides, the CDR3 is TGTGCCAGCAGCCCGCGGGACCGCTCCTACAATGAGCAGTTCTTC. The gene calls are TRBV11-2 and TRBJ2-1; maybe TRBD2 (6 bases). The CDR3 runs 15 residues. Germline CDR1 is SGHAT and CDR2 is FQNNGV. With 5 bases removed from V and 0 bases from J, the gap between germline ends came to 11 bases.